The text below deals with one T cell receptor beta chain. The sample is drawn from a study of blood T cell repertoires in COVID-19. Overall study: Samples taken during acute and convalescent COVID-19 were collected in the United States, Italy and Spain.

Germline CDR1 LNHDA, CDR2 SQIVND (reference sequence). V lost 4 bases, J lost 3 bases, and 5 bases stayed unmatched. This CDR3 spans 15 amino acids. Participant age was roughly 18 to 95 years, and participants resided in 24 US areas. Categorization into cohorts depended on clinical history that participants reported. This table comes from immunoSEQ multiplex PCR, and its TCRdb copy is limited to in-frame clones, with some not included. The profile shows some 500,000 clones, 85% to 90% of them singletons. The sequenced sample was PBMCs or T cells enriched from blood (not recorded which). The sequence came from a woman aged 40 to 50 who had recovered from COVID-19. The V gene is TRBV19, the J gene TRBJ2-7, with 11 bases that match TRBD2. CDR3 amino acids: CASSKTSGRGYEQYF. CDR3 nucleotide sequence: TGTGCCAGTAGTAAAACTAGCGGGAGAGGCTACGAGCAGTACTTC.